Below are 16 T cell receptor beta chains sequenced from a single sample in a study of tumor and adjacent non-tumor tissue in lung cancer. No cell sorting was done before RNA was extracted from the tissue. The normal lung tissue was taken more than 3 cm from the tumor edge. TCRbeta libraries were built with three rounds of nested PCR, modified from ARM-PCR. TCRdb passed the multiplex PCR reads through MiXCR, listing each CDR3 protein once. The sample carries some 100,000 distinct CDR3 sequences, about 80% recorded once. The sequenced sample was distant non-tumor lung tissue. These receptor sequences come from a man aged 55-75 years with small cell lung cancer.

Concerning this clonotype: Because the CDR3 is missing its conserved closing phenylalanine or tryptophan, this is likely a read error. The chain uses TRBV6-1 and TRBJ2-1; D is ambiguous. Germline V gene sequence: CDR1 MNHNS, CDR2 SASEGT. This CDR3 region has 14 residues. The CDR3 DNA sequence: TGTGTCAGCATCTTTAGCAGGAGTAGGAATGAGCAGTTCCTC. Protein product: CVSIFSRSRNEQFL.

The table lists this clonotype with a count of one. Because it lacks the conserved phenylalanine or tryptophan at the end, this CDR3 is likely a read error. This chain joins TRBV4-2 and TRBJ2-5; 7 positions agree with TRBD2. The V gene's germline CDR1 is LGHNA and CDR2 YNFKEQ. Trimming at V came to 1 base and at J to 1 base, leaving 6 bases not matched to a gene. This CDR3 has 16 amino acids. Here the CDR3 DNA reads TGTGCCAGCAGCCAAGGAGGGACGGGGGGCCAAGAGACCCAGTACTTA. Amino acids: CASSQGGTGGQETQYL.

The chain carries TRBV4-2 and TRBJ2-2, with a weak D call TRBD2 (5 bases). CDR1 is LGHNA, CDR2 YNFKEQ, per germline. The CDR3 extends over 16 amino acids. CDR3 nucleotide sequence: TGTGGCAACAGCCAAGTTCCGAGGGCCAACACCGGGGAGCTGTTTTTT. It specifies CGNSQVPRANTGELFF.

This rearrangement joins TRBV4-1 to TRBJ2-1; D is tentatively TRBD1 or TRBD2 (6 bases each). Germline CDR1 MGHRA, CDR2 YSYEKL. With 3 bases removed from V and 9 bases from J, the gap between germline ends came to 12 bases. The CDR3 has 13 residues. Here the CDR3 DNA reads TGCGCCAGCAGCCAGAAGGGGGACTTTGAGCAGTTCTTC. This translates into CASSQKGDFEQFF.

Regarding this clonotype: Given a much more abundant clone one base away, this may be a read error. The CDR3 nucleotides read TGCAGTACAGACGGGGACCAAGAGACCCAGTACTTC. Translating it yields CSTDGDQETQYF. The chain couples TRBV20-1 to TRBJ2-5; tentatively, D is TRBD2 (5 bases). The CDR3 contains 12 residues. V lost 8 bases to trimming and J lost 0 bases, with 10 bases between them. CDR1 is DFQATT, CDR2 SNEGSKA, per germline (reference sequence).

On this clonotype: Because it lacks the conserved phenylalanine or tryptophan at the end, this CDR3 is likely a read error. The DNA is left out, because the CDR3 cannot be placed on it with certainty; the CDR3 is given as TCRdb lists it. The V and J genes are TRBV7-9 and TRBJ1-4; the table's D call TRBD1 went unverified against the DNA. The CDR3 spans 14 amino acids, including both terminal residues. Germline values: CDR1 SEHNR, CDR2 FQNEAQ (reference sequence). The chain's CDR3 is CAGSLGQGGEKLFL.

As regards this clonotype: The CDR3 ends on some other residue instead of the conserved phenylalanine or tryptophan, so this is likely a read error. The DNA is omitted, as the CDR3 cannot be located on it reliably, and the CDR3 follows TCRdb's listing. This chain joins TRBV5-1 and TRBJ2-5; the table's D call, TRBD1, has no DNA check behind it. The CDR3 region is 14 residues in length, termini included. CDR1 and CDR2 (germline): SGHRS, YFSETQ. Here the CDR3 reads CASSPTTGYETQHL.

Notes on this clonotype: The junction departs from germline at one end; a sequencing error may be responsible. The rearrangement joins TRBV29-1 to TRBJ2-1, with D unresolved. This CDR3 is built from 16 residues. Per germline, CDR1 SQVTM and CDR2 ANQGSEA. In DNA form, the CDR3 reads TGCAGCGTTGAAGATCTGGCGGCCTGCTACTACAATAAGCAGTTTTTC. Its protein product is CSVEDLAACYYNKQFF.

Comment on this clonotype: An end of the junction differs from the germline gene, which may be a read error. The chain has TRBV4-2 and TRBJ1-1; 10 bases map to TRBD1. Germline CDR1 LGHNA, CDR2 YNFKEQ. CDR3 length equals 15 residues. DNA of the CDR3: TGTGCCAGGAACCAAGGGGGACAGGGGAACAGTGAAGCTTTCTTT. Protein product: CARNQGGQGNSEAFF.

A single count supports this clonotype. A read error may account for a junction end that differs from germline. The J gene is TRBJ2-2, the V gene TRBV2, with unresolved D. The CDR3 loop spans 15 amino acids. Germline loops: CDR1 SNHLY, CDR2 FYNNEI. The CDR3 region has the DNA TGTACCAGCAGTGAGATCGGCATGAACACCGGGGAGCTGTTTTTT. It is translated as CTSSEIGMNTGELFF.

Regarding this clonotype: One end of the junction varies from germline; a read error may be responsible. The V gene is TRBV29-1, the J gene TRBJ2-7; D may be TRBD2 (6 bases). This CDR3 comprises 14 residues. Germline V gives CDR1 SQVTM, CDR2 ANQGSEA. The CDR3 region is CSVKERVRSYEHYF. For the CDR3, the DNA is TGCAGCGTCAAAGAGCGGGTACGCTCCTACGAGCACTACTTC.

In this sample, this clonotype turned up a few times. One junction end does not reproduce the germline sequence, and a read error may be involved. V is TRBV13 and J is TRBJ1-6, with unresolved D. The germline V gene has CDR1 PRHDT and CDR2 FYEKMQ (reference sequence). There are 17 residues in the CDR3. The CDR3 DNA is TGTGCCAGCAGCCCAAACGATGGAAGCTCCTATAATTCGCCCCTCCACTTT. Its translation: CASSPNDGSSYNSPLHF.

This clonotype was picked up a small number of times. The rearrangement links TRBV6-1 to TRBJ2-7; D is perhaps TRBD1 (5 bases). Germline-derived CDR1 and CDR2 are MNHNS and SASEGT. The CDR3 is 13 residues long. The CDR3 DNA is TGTGCAAGCAATGAAGCGCAGGGTCGGGAGCAGTACGTC. Translation: CASNEAQGREQYV.

A remark on this clonotype: No conserved phenylalanine or tryptophan is present at the end of the CDR3, so a read error is the likely explanation. The DNA is left out, because the CDR3 cannot be placed on it with certainty; the CDR3 is given as TCRdb lists it. This rearrangement joins TRBV6-5 to TRBJ2-7; the table calls TRBD1, which could not be checked here. Germline V gene data show CDR1 as MNHEY and CDR2 as SVGAGI. The CDR3 is 13 amino acids in total, end residues counted. The CDR3: CTSSYSNQGEVYD.

Comments on this clonotype: The junction shows a germline mismatch at one end, possibly a read error. V usage is TRBV29-1 and J usage is TRBJ2-7; D gene uncertain. Looked up from germline, CDR1 is SQVTM and CDR2 is ANQGSEA. The CDR3 sequence is 11 residues long. CDR3 DNA: TGCATCGGCCGGAGCTCCTACAAGCAGTACTTC. Translation gives CIGRSSYKQYF.

A note on this clonotype: Without the conserved terminal phenylalanine or tryptophan, this CDR3 likely stems from a read error. This rearrangement joins TRBV11-2 to TRBJ2-2, with 7 bases that match TRBD1. Germline V CDR1 and CDR2: SGHAT, FQNNGV. The length of the CDR3 is 14 residues. The CDR3 is CASRATGNTWELFS. CDR3 in DNA: TGTGCCAGCCGCGCGACAGGGAACACCTGGGAGCTGTTTTCT.